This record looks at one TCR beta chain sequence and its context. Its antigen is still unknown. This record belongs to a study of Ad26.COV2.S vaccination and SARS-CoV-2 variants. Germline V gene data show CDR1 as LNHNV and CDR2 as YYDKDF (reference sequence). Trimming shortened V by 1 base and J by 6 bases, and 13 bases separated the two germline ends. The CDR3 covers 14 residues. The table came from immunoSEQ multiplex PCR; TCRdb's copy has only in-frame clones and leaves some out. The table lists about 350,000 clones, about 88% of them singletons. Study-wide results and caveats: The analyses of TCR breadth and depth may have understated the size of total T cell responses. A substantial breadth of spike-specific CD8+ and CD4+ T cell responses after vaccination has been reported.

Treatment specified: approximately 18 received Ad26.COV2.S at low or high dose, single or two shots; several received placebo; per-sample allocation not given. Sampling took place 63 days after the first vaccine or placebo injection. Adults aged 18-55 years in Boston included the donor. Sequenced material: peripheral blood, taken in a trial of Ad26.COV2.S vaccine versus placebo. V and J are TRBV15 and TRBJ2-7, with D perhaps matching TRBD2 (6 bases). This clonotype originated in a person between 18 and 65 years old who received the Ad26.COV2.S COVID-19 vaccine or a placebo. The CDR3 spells CATSRGGGAREQYF. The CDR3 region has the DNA TGTGCCACCAGCAGAGGTGGCGGGGCTCGCGAGCAGTACTTC.